These 3 T cell receptor beta chains were sequenced from one sample in a study of blood T cell repertoires in COVID-19. Data came from immunoSEQ multiplex PCR; TCRdb stores just in-frame clones and leaves some out. The sample yields some 180,000 clones, 85% to 90% seen once. The source material was peripheral blood. These receptors were taken from a man over 45 with acute or convalescent COVID-19.

This clone was recorded a few times. This chain links TRBV20-1 with TRBJ1-1, with D tentatively TRBD1 (5 bases). The CDR3 is 15 residues long. Germline lookup yields CDR1 DFQATT and CDR2 SNEGSKA (reference sequence). Between the trimmed V and J ends, which lost 3 bases and 3 bases, there was a span of 17 bases. CDR3 sequence: CSASSVGQGDTEAFF. The CDR3 coding sequence is TGCAGTGCTAGTAGTGTGGGGCAGGGTGACACTGAAGCTTTCTTT.

The rearrangement links TRBV28 to TRBJ1-2; D gene uncertain. The V gene's germline CDR1 is MDHEN and CDR2 SYDVKM. This CDR3 is 12 amino acids long. V lost 5 bases to trimming and J lost 6 bases, with 10 bases between them. CDR3 sequence: CASSGLIDGYTF. Written as DNA, the CDR3 is TGTGCCAGCAGTGGGCTTATTGATGGCTACACCTTC.

The chain recombines TRBV7-2 with TRBJ1-2; D is perhaps TRBD1 (6 bases). V dropped 5 bases and J dropped 5 bases, with 15 bases sitting between them. CDR3 size: 14 residues. CDR1 is SGHTA and CDR2 is FQGNSA in the germline V gene. The CDR3 protein is CASSAELQGYGYTF. DNA for the CDR3: TGTGCCAGCAGCGCAGAATTACAGGGTTATGGCTACACCTTC.